This T cell receptor beta chain was recorded in a study of blood T cell repertoires in COVID-19. Clones were read by immunoSEQ multiplex PCR, and TCRdb kept only the in-frame ones, dropping some. The table includes just under 90,000 clones, about two thirds detected once. The V gene lost 5 bases and the J gene lost 5 bases, with 13 bases spanning the gap. The CDR3 has 13 amino acids. The germline CDR1 and CDR2 sequences are MNHEY and SVGAGI. The rearrangement links TRBV6-5 to TRBJ2-7; a possible D gene is TRBD1 (6 bases). Sequenced: peripheral blood. The clonotype originates from an elderly woman with acute or convalescent COVID-19. CDR3 residues: CASSITGSHEQYF. DNA for the CDR3: TGTGCCAGCAGTATAACAGGGTCCCACGAGCAGTACTTC.